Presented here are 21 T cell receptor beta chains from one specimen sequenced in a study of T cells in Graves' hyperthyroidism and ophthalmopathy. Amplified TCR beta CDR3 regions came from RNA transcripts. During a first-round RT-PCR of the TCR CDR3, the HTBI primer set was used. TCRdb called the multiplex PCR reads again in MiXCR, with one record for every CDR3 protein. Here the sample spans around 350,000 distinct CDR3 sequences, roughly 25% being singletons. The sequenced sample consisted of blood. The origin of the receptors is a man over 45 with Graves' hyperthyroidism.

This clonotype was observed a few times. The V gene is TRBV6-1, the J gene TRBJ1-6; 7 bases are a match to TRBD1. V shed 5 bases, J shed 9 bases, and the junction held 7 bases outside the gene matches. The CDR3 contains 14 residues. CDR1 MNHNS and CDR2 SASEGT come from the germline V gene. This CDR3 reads CASSKGGSVSPLHF. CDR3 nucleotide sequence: TGTGCCAGCAGTAAAGGGGGCTCGGTTTCACCCCTCCACTTT.

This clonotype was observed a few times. Written as DNA, the CDR3 is TGTGCCAGCAGTCGAGGAACAGGGGGAACTAATGAAAAACTGTTTTTT. This gives the protein CASSRGTGGTNEKLFF. This chain connects TRBV5-5 to TRBJ1-4, with 8 nucleotides matching TRBD1. The CDR3 extends over 16 amino acids. Losses at the gene ends were 5 bases for V and 1 base for J; bases not matched to a gene: 7. Per germline, CDR1 SGHKS and CDR2 YYEKEE (reference sequence).

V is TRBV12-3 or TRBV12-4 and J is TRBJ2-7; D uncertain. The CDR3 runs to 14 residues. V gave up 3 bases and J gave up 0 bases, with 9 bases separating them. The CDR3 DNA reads TGTGCCAGCAGTTTGGGTGGATTCTCCTACGAGCAGTACTTC. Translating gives CASSLGGFSYEQYF.

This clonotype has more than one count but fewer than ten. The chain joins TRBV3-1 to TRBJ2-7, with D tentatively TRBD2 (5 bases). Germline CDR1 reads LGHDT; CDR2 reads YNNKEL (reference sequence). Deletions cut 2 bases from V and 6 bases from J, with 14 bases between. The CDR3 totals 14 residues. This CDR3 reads CASSQLAGALEQYF. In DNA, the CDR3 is TGTGCCAGCAGCCAATTGGCGGGCGCCCTCGAGCAGTACTTC.

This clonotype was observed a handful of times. CDR3 loop: CSAKPGLAGGVTDTQYF. The CDR3 DNA reads TGCAGTGCTAAACCGGGACTAGCGGGAGGCGTCACAGATACGCAGTATTTT. This chain connects TRBV20-1 to TRBJ2-3, with 15 bases identical to TRBD2. Trimming at V came to 4 bases and at J to 2 bases, leaving 7 bases not matched to a gene. The CDR3 consists of 17 residues. CDR1 DFQATT and CDR2 SNEGSKA come from the germline V gene (reference sequence).

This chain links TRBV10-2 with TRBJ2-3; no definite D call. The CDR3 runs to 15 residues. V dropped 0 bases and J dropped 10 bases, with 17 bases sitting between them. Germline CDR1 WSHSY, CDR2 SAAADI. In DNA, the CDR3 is TGCGCCAGCAGTGAGTCGATCCCACCTTGGACCCCGCAGTATTTT. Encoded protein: CASSESIPPWTPQYF.

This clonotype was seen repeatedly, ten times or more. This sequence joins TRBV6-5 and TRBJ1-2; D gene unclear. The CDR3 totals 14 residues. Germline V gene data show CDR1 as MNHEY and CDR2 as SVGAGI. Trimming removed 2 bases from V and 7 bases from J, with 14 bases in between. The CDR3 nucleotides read TGTGCCAGCAGTTACGACGGGGTGCTGGGTGGCTACACCTTC. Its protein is CASSYDGVLGGYTF.

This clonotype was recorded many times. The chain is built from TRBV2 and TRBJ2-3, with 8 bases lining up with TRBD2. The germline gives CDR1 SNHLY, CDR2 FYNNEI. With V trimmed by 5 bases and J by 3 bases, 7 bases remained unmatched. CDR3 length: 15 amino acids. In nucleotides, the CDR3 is TGTGCCAGCAGTCCGCTTGGGACTAGAACAGATACGCAGTATTTT. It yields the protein CASSPLGTRTDTQYF.

For the CDR3, the DNA is TGTGCCAGCAGCCACCGACGCAACCAAGAGACCCAGTACTTC. Protein product: CASSHRRNQETQYF. The chain combines TRBV14 with TRBJ2-5; D not resolved. Trimming removed 3 bases at V and 0 bases at J, with 8 bases between. CDR1 is SGHDN and CDR2 is FVKESK in the germline V gene. This CDR3 spans 14 amino acids.

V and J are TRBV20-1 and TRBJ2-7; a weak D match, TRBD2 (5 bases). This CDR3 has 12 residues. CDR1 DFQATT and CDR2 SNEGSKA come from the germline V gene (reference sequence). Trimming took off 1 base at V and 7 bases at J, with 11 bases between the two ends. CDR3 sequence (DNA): TGCAGTGCTAGAGCCCCTTCGGGGGAGCAGTACTTC. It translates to CSARAPSGEQYF.

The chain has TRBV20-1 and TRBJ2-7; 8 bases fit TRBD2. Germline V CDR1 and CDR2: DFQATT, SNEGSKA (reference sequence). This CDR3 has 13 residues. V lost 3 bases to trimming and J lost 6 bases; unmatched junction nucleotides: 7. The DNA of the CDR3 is TGCAGTGCTAGGGGACTAGTTGAGGCCGAGCAGTACTTC. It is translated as CSARGLVEAEQYF.

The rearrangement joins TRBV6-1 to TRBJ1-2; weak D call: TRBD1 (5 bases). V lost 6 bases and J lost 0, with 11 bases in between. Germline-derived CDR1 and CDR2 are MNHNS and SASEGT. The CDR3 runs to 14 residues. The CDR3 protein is CASSRDPANYGYTF. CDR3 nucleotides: TGTGCCAGCAGCAGGGACCCAGCTAACTATGGCTACACCTTC.

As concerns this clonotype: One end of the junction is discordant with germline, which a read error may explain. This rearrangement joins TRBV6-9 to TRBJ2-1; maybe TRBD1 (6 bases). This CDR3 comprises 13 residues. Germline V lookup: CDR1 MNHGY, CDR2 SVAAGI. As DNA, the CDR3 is TGCGCCAGCAGTGATTTAGCGACAGGTGAGCAGTTCTTC. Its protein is CASSDLATGEQFF.

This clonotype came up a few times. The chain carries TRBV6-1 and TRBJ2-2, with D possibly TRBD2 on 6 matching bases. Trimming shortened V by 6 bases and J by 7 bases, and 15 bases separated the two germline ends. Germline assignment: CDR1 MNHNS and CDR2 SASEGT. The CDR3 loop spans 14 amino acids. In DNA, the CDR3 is TGTGCCAGCAGACGGGAGCGAACGAACGGGGAGCTGTTTTTT. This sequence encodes CASRRERTNGELFF.

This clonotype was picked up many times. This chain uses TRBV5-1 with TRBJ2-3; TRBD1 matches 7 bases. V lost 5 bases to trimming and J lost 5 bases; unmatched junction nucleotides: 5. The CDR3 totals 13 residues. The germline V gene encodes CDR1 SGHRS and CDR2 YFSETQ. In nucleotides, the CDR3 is TGCGCCAGCAGTAACCAGGGGGAAGATACGCAGTATTTT. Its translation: CASSNQGEDTQYF.

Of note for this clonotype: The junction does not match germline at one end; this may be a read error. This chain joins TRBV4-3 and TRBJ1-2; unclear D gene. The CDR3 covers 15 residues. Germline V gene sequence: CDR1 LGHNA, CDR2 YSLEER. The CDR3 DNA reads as TGCGCCAGCAGCATCCCCGGGAACCCTTATGGTGGCTACACTTTC. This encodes CASSIPGNPYGGYTF.

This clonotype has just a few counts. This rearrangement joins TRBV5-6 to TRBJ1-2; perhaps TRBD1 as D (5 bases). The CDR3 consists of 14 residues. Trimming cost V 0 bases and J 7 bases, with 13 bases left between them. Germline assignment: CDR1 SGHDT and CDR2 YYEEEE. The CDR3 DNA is TGTGCCAGCAGCTTGGACTCGGGGGGACTTGGCTACACCTTC. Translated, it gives CASSLDSGGLGYTF.

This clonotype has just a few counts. CDR3 bases: TGTGCCAGCAGCGGAGGGGGGACCGCCTGGGGTTTAATAGGAACTGAAGCTTTCTTT. Protein: CASSGGGTAWGLIGTEAFF. This chain links TRBV5-6 with TRBJ1-1; possible D gene TRBD1, 6 bases. Trimming removed 4 bases at V and 5 bases at J, with 30 bases between. Germline V gives CDR1 SGHDT, CDR2 YYEEEE. The CDR3 runs 19 residues.

DNA for the CDR3: TGTGCCAGCAGCTTCGCGACAGTCTTAAACATTCAGTACTTC. Its translation: CASSFATVLNIQYF. V gene TRBV7-2 combines with J gene TRBJ2-4; weak D call: TRBD1 (5 bases). V lost 3 bases, J lost 6 bases, and 12 bases lay in between. This CDR3 spans 14 amino acids. Germline V CDR1 and CDR2: SGHTA, FQGNSA.

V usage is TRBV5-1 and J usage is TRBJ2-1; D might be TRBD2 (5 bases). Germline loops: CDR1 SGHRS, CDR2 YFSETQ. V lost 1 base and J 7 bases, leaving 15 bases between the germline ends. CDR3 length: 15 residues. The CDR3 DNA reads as TGCGCCAGCAGCTTGTACGCCGCAACTAGTAATGAGCAGTTCTTC. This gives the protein CASSLYAATSNEQFF.

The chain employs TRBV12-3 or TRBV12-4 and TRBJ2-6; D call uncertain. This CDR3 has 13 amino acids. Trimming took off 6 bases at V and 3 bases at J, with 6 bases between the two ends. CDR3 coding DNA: TGTGCCAGCAGCCCCATTGGGGCCAACGTCCTGACTTTC. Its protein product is CASSPIGANVLTF.